This entry describes one TCR beta chain. The antigen is not known. Data came from immunoSEQ multiplex PCR; TCRdb stores just in-frame clones and leaves some out. The sample consists of some 120,000 clones, 80% to 90% of them appearing once. The data are from a study of T cell responses to AZD1222 COVID-19 vaccine. The wider study: Whether given at about 4 or about 12 weeks, second doses were pooled.

The germline CDR1 and CDR2 sequences are MDHEN and SYDVKM. The CDR3 is made up of 12 amino acids. The germline V and J ends were trimmed by 8 bases and 7 bases, with 14 bases remaining between them. Study results and limitations: Only after the peak T cell response were repertoires sampled. Nearly half of unique spike-specific TCRs reportedly avoided B.1.351 and B.1.1.7 mutated regions. Increases in Spike-specific TCR breadth and depth were seen after two AZD1222 doses.

The sequencing here drew on peripheral blood, taken on day 0 of AZD1222 vaccination. This receptor was identified in an adult in good health. V gene TRBV28 combines with J gene TRBJ1-2, with D perhaps matching TRBD1 (5 bases). CDR3 in DNA: TGTGCCAGCGGGGCGACAGCACGTGGCTACACCTTC. Its protein is CASGATARGYTF.